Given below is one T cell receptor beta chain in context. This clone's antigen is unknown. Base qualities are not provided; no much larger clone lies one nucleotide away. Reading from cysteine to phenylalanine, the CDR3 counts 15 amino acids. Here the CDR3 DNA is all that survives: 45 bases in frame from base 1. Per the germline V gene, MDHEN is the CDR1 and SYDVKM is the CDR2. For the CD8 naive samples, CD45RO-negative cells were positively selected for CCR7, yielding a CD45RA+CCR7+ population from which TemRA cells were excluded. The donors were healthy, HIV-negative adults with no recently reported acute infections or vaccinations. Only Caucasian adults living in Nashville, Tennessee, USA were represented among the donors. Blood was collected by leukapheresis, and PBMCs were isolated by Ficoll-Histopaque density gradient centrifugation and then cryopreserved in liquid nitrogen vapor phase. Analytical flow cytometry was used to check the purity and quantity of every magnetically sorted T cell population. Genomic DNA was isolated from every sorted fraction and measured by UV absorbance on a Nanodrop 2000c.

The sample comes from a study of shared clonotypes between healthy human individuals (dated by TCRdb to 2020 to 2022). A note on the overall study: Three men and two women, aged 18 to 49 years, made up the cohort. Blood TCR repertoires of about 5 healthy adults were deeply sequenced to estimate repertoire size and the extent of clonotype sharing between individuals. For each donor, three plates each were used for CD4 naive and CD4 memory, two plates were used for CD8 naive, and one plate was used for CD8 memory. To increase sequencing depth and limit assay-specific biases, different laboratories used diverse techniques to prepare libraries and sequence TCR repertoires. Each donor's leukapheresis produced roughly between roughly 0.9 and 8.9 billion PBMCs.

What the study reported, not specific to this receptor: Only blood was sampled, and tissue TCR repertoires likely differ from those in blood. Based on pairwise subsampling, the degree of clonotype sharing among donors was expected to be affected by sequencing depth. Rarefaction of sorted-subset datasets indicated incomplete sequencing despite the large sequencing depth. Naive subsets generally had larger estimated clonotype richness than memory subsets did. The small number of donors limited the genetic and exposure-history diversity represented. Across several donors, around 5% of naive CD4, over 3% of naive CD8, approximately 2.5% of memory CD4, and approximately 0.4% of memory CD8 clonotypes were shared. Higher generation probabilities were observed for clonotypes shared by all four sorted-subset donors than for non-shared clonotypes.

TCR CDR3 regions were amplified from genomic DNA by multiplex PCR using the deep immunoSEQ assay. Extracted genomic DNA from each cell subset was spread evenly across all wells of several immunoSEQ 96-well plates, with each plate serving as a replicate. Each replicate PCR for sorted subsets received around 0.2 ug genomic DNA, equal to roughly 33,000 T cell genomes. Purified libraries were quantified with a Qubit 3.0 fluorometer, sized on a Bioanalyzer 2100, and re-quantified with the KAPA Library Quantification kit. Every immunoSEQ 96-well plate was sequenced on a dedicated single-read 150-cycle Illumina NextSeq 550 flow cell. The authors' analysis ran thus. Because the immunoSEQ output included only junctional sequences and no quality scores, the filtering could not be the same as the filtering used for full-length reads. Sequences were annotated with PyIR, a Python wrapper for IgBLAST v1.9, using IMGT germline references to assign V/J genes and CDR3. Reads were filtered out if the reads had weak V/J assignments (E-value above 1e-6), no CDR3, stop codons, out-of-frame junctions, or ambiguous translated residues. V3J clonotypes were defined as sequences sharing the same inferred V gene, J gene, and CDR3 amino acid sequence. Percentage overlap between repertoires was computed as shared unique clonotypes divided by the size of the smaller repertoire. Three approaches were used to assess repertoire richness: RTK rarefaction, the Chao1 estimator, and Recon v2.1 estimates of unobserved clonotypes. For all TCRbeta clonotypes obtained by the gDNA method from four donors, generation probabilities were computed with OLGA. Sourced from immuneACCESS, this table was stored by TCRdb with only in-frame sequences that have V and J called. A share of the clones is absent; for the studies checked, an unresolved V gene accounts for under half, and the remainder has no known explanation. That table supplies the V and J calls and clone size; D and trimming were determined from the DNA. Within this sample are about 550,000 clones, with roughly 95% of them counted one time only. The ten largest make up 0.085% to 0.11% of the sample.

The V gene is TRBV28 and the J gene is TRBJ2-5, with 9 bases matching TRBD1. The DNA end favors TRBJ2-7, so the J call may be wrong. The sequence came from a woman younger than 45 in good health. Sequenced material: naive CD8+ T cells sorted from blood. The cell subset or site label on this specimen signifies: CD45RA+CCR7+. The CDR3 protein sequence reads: CASSLENRGLYEQYF. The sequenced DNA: TGTGCCAGCAGTTTAGAGAACAGGGGGCTATACGAGCAGTACTTC.